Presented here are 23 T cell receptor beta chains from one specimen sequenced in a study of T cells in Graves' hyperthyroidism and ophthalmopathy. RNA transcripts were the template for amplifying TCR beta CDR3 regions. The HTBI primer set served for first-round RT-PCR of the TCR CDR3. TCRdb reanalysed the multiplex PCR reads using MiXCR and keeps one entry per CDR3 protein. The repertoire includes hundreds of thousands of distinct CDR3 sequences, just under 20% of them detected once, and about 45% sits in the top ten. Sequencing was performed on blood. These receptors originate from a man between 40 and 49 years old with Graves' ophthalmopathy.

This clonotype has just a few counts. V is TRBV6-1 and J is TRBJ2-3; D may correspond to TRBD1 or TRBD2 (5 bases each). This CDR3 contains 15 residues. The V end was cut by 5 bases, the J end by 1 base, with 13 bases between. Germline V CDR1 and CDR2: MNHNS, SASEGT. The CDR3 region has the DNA TGTGCCAGCAGTACCTTTGAGGGGCGCACAGATACGCAGTATTTT. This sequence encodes CASSTFEGRTDTQYF.

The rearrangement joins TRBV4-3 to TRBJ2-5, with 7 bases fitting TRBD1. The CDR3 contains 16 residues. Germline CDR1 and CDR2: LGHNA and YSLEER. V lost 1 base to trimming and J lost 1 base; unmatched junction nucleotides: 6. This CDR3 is CASSQGAGTVQETQYF. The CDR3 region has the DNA TGCGCCAGCAGCCAAGGAGCCGGGACAGTCCAAGAGACCCAGTACTTC.

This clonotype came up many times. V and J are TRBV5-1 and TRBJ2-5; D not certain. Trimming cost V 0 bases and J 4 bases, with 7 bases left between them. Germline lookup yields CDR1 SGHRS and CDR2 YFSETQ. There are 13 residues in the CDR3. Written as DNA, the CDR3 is TGCGCCAGCAGCTTGGAAGGTGGAGAGACCCAGTACTTC. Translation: CASSLEGGETQYF. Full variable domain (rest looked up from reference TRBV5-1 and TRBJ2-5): KAGVTQTPRYLIKTRGQQVTLSCSPISGHRSVSWYQQTPGQGLQFLFEYFSETQRNKGNFPGRFSGRQFSNSRSEMNVSTLELGDSALYLCASSLEGGETQYFGPGTRLLVL.

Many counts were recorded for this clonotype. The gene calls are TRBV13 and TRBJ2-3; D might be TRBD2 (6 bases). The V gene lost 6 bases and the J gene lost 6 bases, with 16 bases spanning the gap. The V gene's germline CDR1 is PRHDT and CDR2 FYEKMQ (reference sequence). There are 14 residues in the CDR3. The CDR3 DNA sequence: TGTGCCAGCAGTTACGGGACTGGGGCGGATACGCAGTATTTT. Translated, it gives CASSYGTGADTQYF.

In DNA, the CDR3 is TGTGCCAGCAGCACGGGACTGGTGAACACTGAAGCTTTCTTT. Amino acid sequence: CASSTGLVNTEAFF. This chain connects TRBV9 to TRBJ1-1; TRBD1 might be the D (5 bases). Germline values: CDR1 SGDLS, CDR2 YYNGEE. CDR3 length equals 14 residues. Trimming removed 4 bases at V and 0 bases at J, with 10 bases between.

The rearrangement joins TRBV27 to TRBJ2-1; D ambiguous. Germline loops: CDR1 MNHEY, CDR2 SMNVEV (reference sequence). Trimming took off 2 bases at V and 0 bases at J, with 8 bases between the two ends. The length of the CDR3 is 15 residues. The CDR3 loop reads CASSLTRPSYNEQFF. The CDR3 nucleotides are TGTGCCAGCAGTTTAACCAGGCCCTCCTACAATGAGCAGTTCTTC.

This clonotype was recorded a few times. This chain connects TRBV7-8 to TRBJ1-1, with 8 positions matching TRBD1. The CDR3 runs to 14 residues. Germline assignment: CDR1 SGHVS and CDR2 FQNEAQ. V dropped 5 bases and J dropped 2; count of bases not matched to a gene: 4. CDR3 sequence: CASSVGQDNTEAFF. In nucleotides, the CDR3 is TGTGCCAGCAGCGTGGGACAGGACAACACTGAAGCTTTCTTT.

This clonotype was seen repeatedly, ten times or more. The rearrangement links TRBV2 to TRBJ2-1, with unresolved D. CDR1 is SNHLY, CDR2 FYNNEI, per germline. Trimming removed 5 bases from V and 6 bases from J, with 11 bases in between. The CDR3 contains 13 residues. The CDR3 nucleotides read TGTGCCAGCAGTCTTAGGGTGCGCAATGAGCAGTTCTTC. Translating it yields CASSLRVRNEQFF.

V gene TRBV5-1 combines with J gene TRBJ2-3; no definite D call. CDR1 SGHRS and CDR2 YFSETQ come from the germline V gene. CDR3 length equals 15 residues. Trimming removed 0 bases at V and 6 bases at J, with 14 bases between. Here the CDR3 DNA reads TGCGCCAGCAGCTTGGGAGTCAGGCCTACCGATACGCAGTATTTT. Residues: CASSLGVRPTDTQYF.

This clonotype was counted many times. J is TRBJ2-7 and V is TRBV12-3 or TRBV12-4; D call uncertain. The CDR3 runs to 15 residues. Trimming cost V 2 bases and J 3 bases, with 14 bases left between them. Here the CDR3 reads CASSLRPPGSYEQYF. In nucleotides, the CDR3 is TGTGCCAGCAGTTTACGACCCCCGGGCAGCTACGAGCAGTACTTC.

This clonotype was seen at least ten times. The CDR3 reads CASSFQSSYEQYF. The CDR3 region has the DNA TGTGCCAGCAGTTTTCAGAGCTCCTACGAGCAGTACTTC. The rearrangement uses TRBV12-3 or TRBV12-4 and TRBJ2-7; the D is unclear. V lost 3 bases, J lost 0 bases, and 6 bases lay in between. The CDR3 extends over 13 amino acids.

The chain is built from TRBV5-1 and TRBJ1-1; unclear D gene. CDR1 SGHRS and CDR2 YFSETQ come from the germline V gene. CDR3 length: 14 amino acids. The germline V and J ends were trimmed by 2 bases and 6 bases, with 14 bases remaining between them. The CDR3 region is CASSLVGGSPEAFF. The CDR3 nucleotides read TGCGCCAGCAGCTTAGTGGGAGGGAGCCCTGAAGCTTTCTTT.

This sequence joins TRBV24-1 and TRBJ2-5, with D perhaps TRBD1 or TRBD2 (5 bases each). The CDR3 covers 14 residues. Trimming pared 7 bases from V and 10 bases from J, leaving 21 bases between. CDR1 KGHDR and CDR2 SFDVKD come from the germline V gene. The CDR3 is CATSASSGRPVQYF. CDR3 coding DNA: TGTGCCACCAGCGCCTCGTCGGGGCGCCCAGTCCAGTACTTC.

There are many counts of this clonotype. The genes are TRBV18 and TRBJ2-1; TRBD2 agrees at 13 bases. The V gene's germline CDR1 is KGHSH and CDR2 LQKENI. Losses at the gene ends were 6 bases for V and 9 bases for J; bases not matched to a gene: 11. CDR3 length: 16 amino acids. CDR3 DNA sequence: TGTGCCAGCTCCCCAGGACTAGCGGGGGCCGGGGGTGAGCAGTTCTTC. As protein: CASSPGLAGAGGEQFF.

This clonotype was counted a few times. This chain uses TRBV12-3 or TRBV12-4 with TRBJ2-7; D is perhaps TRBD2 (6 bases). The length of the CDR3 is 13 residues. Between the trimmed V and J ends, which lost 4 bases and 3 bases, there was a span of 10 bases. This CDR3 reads CASSWDSNYEQYF. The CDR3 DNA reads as TGTGCCAGCAGTTGGGACTCGAACTACGAGCAGTACTTC.

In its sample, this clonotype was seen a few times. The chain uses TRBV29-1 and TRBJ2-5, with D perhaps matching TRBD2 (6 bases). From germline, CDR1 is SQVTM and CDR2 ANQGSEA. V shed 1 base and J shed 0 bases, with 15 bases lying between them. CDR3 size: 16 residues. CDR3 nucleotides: TGCAGCGTTGAAGGGGTCAAGGGCGGGGACCAAGAGACCCAGTACTTC. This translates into CSVEGVKGGDQETQYF.

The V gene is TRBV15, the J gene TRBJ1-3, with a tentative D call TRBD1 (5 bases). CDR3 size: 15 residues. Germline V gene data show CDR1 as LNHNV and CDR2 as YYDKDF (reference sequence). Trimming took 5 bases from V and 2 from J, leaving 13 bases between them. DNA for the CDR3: TGTGCCACCAGCCCCTTAGGGGACGCTGGAAACACCATATATTTT. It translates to CATSPLGDAGNTIYF.

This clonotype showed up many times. The CDR3 spells CASMVGGSYNEQFF. In DNA, the CDR3 is TGTGCCAGCATGGTGGGGGGGTCTTACAATGAGCAGTTCTTC. The chain joins TRBV28 to TRBJ2-1; TRBD2 aligns across 7 bases. Germline V CDR1 and CDR2: MDHEN, SYDVKM. This CDR3 is 14 amino acids long. Trimming removed 7 bases from V and 4 bases from J; junction bases left unmatched: 7.

For the CDR3, the DNA is TGTGCCAGCAGCCAGCTATGGGGGGGCAGTCACAATGAGCAGTTCTTC. Translating gives CASSQLWGGSHNEQFF. The V call is TRBV14, the J call TRBJ2-1, with D perhaps matching TRBD2 (7 bases). CDR1 and CDR2 from the germline V gene are SGHDN and FVKESK. Trimming stripped 3 bases from V and 5 bases from J, with 17 bases between. The CDR3 loop spans 16 amino acids.

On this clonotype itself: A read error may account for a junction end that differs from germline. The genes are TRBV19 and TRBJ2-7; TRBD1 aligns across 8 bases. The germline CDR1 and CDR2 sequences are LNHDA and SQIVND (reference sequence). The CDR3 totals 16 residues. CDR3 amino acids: CANSIGGGTGSYEQYF. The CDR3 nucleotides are TGTGCCAATAGTATAGGTGGCGGGACAGGATCCTACGAGCAGTACTTC.

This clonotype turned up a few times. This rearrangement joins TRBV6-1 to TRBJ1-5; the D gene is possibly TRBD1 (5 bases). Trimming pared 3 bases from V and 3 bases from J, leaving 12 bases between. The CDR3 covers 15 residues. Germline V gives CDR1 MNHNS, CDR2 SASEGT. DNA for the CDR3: TGTGCCAGCAGTGAGTCGAGCGGACACAATCAGCCCCAGCATTTT. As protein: CASSESSGHNQPQHF.

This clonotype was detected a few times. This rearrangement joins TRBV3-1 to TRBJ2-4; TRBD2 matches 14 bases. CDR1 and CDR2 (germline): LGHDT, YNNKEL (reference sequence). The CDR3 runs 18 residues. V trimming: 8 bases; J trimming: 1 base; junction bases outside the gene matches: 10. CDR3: CASSPGTSGGPAKNIQYF. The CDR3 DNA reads TGTGCCAGCTCACCTGGGACTAGCGGGGGCCCCGCCAAAAACATTCAGTACTTC.

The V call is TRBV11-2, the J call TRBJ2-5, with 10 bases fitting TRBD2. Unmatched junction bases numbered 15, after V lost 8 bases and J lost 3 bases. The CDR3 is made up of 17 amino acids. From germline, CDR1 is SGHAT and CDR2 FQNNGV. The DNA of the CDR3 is TGTGCCAGCGGATACCCCCCTACCGGGACTAGCGAAGAGACCCAGTACTTC. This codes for CASGYPPTGTSEETQYF.